The present T cell receptor (beta chain) was sequenced within a study of technical replicates of blood from a handful of donors. Repertoires were generated with immunoSEQ multiplex PCR, while TCRdb's copy carries only in-frame clones and drops some. Here the sample spans 83,000 or so clones, around 94% being singletons. The germline V and J ends were trimmed by 0 bases and 5 bases, with 10 bases remaining between them. CDR1 and CDR2 from the germline V gene are SGHAT and FQNNGV. The CDR3 runs to 14 residues. What was sequenced was T cells isolated from PBMCs. The chain links TRBV11-2 to TRBJ2-5, with D perhaps TRBD2 (5 bases). The TCR was taken from a human donor in good health. CDR3: CASSLDRGGETQYF. The CDR3 nucleotides are TGTGCCAGCAGCTTAGACCGGGGTGGCGAGACCCAGTACTTC.